These 28 T cell receptor beta chains came from one sample sequenced in a study of post-analysis software for immune sequencing data. Carried by the TCR beta cDNA libraries were unique molecular identifiers. TCRdb re-called the PCR reads through MiXCR, storing one row per CDR3 protein. The table lists fewer than 900,000 distinct CDR3 sequences, about 45% of them singletons. General observations from the study: TRBV segments more frequent in patients than in controls numbered roughly five and included TRBV5-6, TRBV5-1 and TRBV20-1.

Their antigens remain unidentified. Sequences were obtained from blood. The receptors derive from a girl aged 10 to 17 with multiple sclerosis.

This clonotype showed up just a few times. The gene calls are TRBV20-1 and TRBJ2-3; D gene ambiguous. The CDR3 length is 11 residues. V was shortened by 6 bases and J by 3 bases, with 7 bases between the two germline ends. Germline assignment: CDR1 DFQATT and CDR2 SNEGSKA (reference sequence). The CDR3: CSASPTDTQYF. The CDR3 DNA reads TGCAGTGCCAGTCCGACAGATACGCAGTATTTT.

This clonotype has just a few counts. The chain is built from TRBV20-1 and TRBJ2-5, with D tentatively TRBD1 or TRBD2 (5 bases each). CDR1 and CDR2 from the germline V gene are DFQATT and SNEGSKA (reference sequence). V gave up 5 bases and J gave up 4 bases, with 14 bases separating them. The CDR3 spans 13 residues. CDR3 DNA sequence: TGCAGTGCTCAGAGAAATGGGGGAGAGACCCAGTACTTC. Protein sequence: CSAQRNGGETQYF.

This clonotype was observed a handful of times. This chain connects TRBV20-1 to TRBJ2-1; 12 bases match TRBD2. The J segment lost 0 bases and the V segment lost 5 bases, leaving 11 bases of the junction unmatched. CDR3 length: 18 amino acids. CDR1 and CDR2 from the germline V gene are DFQATT and SNEGSKA (reference sequence). The CDR3 is CSAPDPSGLAGSYNEQFF. CDR3 DNA: TGCAGTGCTCCCGATCCCTCGGGACTAGCGGGCTCCTACAATGAGCAGTTCTTC.

This clonotype occurred a few times. The chain uses TRBV27 and TRBJ2-1, with TRBD2 identical over 10 bases. The V and J ends lost 5 bases and 6 bases, in that order; junction bases with no gene match: 4. The CDR3 covers 14 residues. From germline, CDR1 is MNHEY and CDR2 SMNVEV (reference sequence). The DNA for the CDR3 is TGTGCCAGCAGTGGGGCTAGCGGGAGCAATGAGCAGTTCTTC. This sequence encodes CASSGASGSNEQFF.

The J gene is TRBJ1-2, the V gene TRBV20-1; tentative D call: TRBD1 (6 bases). This CDR3 spans 15 amino acids. Germline V CDR1 and CDR2: DFQATT, SNEGSKA (reference sequence). Between the trimmed V and J ends, which lost 3 bases and 3 bases, there was a span of 17 bases. This chain's CDR3 is CSASSGADLDYGYTF. DNA of the CDR3: TGCAGTGCTAGTTCAGGGGCGGATTTGGACTATGGCTACACCTTC.

Written as DNA, the CDR3 is TGTGCCAGCAGCCCCGGGACGGAACCCTACGAGCAGTACTTC. It is translated as CASSPGTEPYEQYF. The V and J genes are TRBV7-2 and TRBJ2-5; tentatively, D is TRBD1 or TRBD2 (5 bases each). Gene TRBJ2-7 matches the end of the DNA better, so the J call may be wrong. This CDR3 is built from 14 residues. The germline CDR1 and CDR2 sequences are SGHTA and FQGNSA.

The chain has TRBV27 and TRBJ2-7, with TRBD2 matching over 8 bases. Germline V gene sequence: CDR1 MNHEY, CDR2 SMNVEV (reference sequence). Trimming cost V 3 bases and J 7 bases; bases outside gene matches: 11. There are 15 residues in the CDR3. CDR3 residues: CASSFGSGSAGEQYF. The CDR3 coding sequence is TGTGCCAGCAGTTTTGGAAGCGGGAGTGCAGGAGAGCAGTACTTC.

The chain recombines TRBV29-1 with TRBJ1-2; D is undetermined. Trimming left V 0 bases short and J 2 bases short, with 7 bases between. CDR3 length equals 13 residues. Germline assignment: CDR1 SQVTM and CDR2 ANQGSEA. The CDR3 is CSVEDRSNYGYTF. In DNA, the CDR3 is TGCAGCGTTGAAGATCGCTCGAACTATGGCTACACCTTC.

The rearrangement links TRBV7-8 to TRBJ2-7; TRBD1 agrees at 9 bases. The CDR3 consists of 16 residues. Germline CDR1 SGHVS, CDR2 FQNEAQ. Trimming at V came to 6 bases and at J to 1 base, leaving 10 bases not matched to a gene. CDR3 nucleotide sequence: TGTGCCAGCAGGAGAGGTAGCGGACAGGGGTCCTACGAGCAGTACTTC. This codes for CASRRGSGQGSYEQYF.

The J gene is TRBJ2-1, the V gene TRBV5-1; TRBD2 aligns across 8 bases. CDR3 length: 16 amino acids. CDR1 and CDR2 (germline): SGHRS, YFSETQ. V lost 2 bases to trimming and J lost 8 bases; unmatched junction nucleotides: 12. CDR3: CASSFSGAAFLDEQFF. Written as DNA, the CDR3 is TGCGCCAGCAGCTTTAGCGGGGCGGCTTTCCTAGATGAGCAGTTCTTC.

This clonotype has a handful of counts. The rearrangement uses TRBV4-3 and TRBJ2-3; no definite D call. Trimming took off 0 bases at V and 4 bases at J, with 11 bases between the two ends. The CDR3 runs to 15 residues. Germline loops: CDR1 LGHNA, CDR2 YSLEER. The chain's CDR3 is CASSQDDELADTQYF. DNA of the CDR3: TGCGCCAGCAGCCAAGATGATGAGCTGGCAGATACGCAGTATTTT.

This clonotype has only a few counts. The chain couples TRBV6-1 to TRBJ1-2; D not resolved. The CDR3 sequence is 15 residues long. Germline V gene sequence: CDR1 MNHNS, CDR2 SASEGT. Trimming left V 3 bases short and J 2 bases short, with 13 bases between. The DNA for the CDR3 is TGTGCCAGCAGTGATGTGCGGGTCCCAAACTATGGCTACACCTTC. Its protein product is CASSDVRVPNYGYTF.

The chain joins TRBV5-1 to TRBJ2-1, with 12 bases aligning to TRBD2. In germline, CDR1 is SGHRS, CDR2 YFSETQ. V was clipped by 5 bases and J by 6 bases; unmatched bases: 18. This CDR3 is 19 amino acids long. CDR3 amino acids: CASSSPWTSGELVANEQFF. The CDR3 DNA reads as TGCGCCAGCAGTTCCCCTTGGACTAGCGGGGAGTTAGTTGCCAATGAGCAGTTCTTC.

The rearrangement uses TRBV7-9 and TRBJ2-3, with a weak D call TRBD2 (5 bases). The germline V and J ends were trimmed by 5 bases and 6 bases, with 21 bases remaining between them. Germline V gene lookup returns CDR1 SEHNR and CDR2 FQNEAQ (reference sequence). This CDR3 contains 16 residues. For the CDR3, the DNA is TGTGCCAGCAGCGAACTAGGCCTAGTGGGTGCGGATACGCAGTATTTT. Protein: CASSELGLVGADTQYF.

This clonotype occurred a few times. This chain joins TRBV24-1 and TRBJ2-1, with no clear D. The CDR3 spans 12 residues. The germline CDR1 and CDR2 sequences are KGHDR and SFDVKD. Trimming cost V 5 bases and J 7 bases, with 8 bases left between them. The chain's CDR3 is CATSALSNEQFF. Here the CDR3 DNA reads TGTGCCACCAGTGCCCTTTCGAATGAGCAGTTCTTC.

In this sample, this clonotype turned up many times. This chain connects TRBV7-2 to TRBJ1-6; weak D call: TRBD1 (6 bases). Germline V gene sequence: CDR1 SGHTA, CDR2 FQGNSA. Trimming left V 3 bases short and J 10 bases short, with 13 bases between. CDR3 length: 14 residues. CDR3 region: CASSFLQGGSPLHF. Written as DNA, the CDR3 is TGTGCCAGCAGCTTCTTACAGGGAGGCTCACCCCTCCACTTT.

Comment on this clonotype: An end of the junction differs from the germline gene, which may be a read error. This chain uses TRBV4-1 with TRBJ2-1; 7 nucleotides agree with TRBD2. The CDR3 contains 15 residues. Germline V gives CDR1 MGHRA, CDR2 YSYEKL. CDR3 sequence: CASSQALFQRDEKFF. The CDR3 DNA follows: TGCGCCAGCAGCCAGGCCCTATTCCAGCGGGATGAGAAGTTCTTC.

This chain uses TRBV10-3 with TRBJ1-2, with D tentatively TRBD1 (5 bases). The germline V and J ends were trimmed by 2 bases and 7 bases, with 20 bases remaining between them. Looked up from germline, CDR1 is ENHRY and CDR2 is SYGVKD. This CDR3 comprises 16 residues. Here the CDR3 DNA reads TGTGCCATCAGTGAGCGGAGCCAACAGGTTACCCGTGGCTACACCTTC. Translated: CAISERSQQVTRGYTF.

This clonotype was detected a few times. This chain uses TRBV24-1 with TRBJ2-5; D is uncertain. The CDR3 has 12 amino acids. The germline gives CDR1 KGHDR, CDR2 SFDVKD. V dropped 3 bases and J dropped 2 bases, with 3 bases sitting between them. Written as DNA, the CDR3 is TGTGCCACCAGTGATCTGCAAGAGACCCAGTACTTC. Protein: CATSDLQETQYF.

The chain has TRBV27 and TRBJ2-5, with D possibly matching TRBD1 (6 bases). The V gene lost 2 bases and the J gene lost 11 bases, with 15 bases spanning the gap. CDR3 length: 13 residues. Germline loops: CDR1 MNHEY, CDR2 SMNVEV (reference sequence). The CDR3 DNA follows: TGTGCCAGCAGTTTAACAGGGTGGGAAGAGCAGTACTTC. It specifies CASSLTGWEEQYF.

This clonotype came up a few times. The rearrangement joins TRBV9 to TRBJ2-1; possible D gene TRBD2, 6 bases. This CDR3 is 17 amino acids long. Germline V gene data show CDR1 as SGDLS and CDR2 as YYNGEE. The V gene lost 0 bases and the J gene lost 7 bases, with 20 bases spanning the gap. CDR3 bases: TGTGCCAGCAGCGTAGTTGGTGGGGGGATAGTGAGAAATGAGCAGTTCTTC. Protein sequence: CASSVVGGGIVRNEQFF.

This clonotype was detected a few times. The rearrangement links TRBV15 to TRBJ2-7, with a possible D match to TRBD2 (6 bases). Trimming took off 1 base at V and 3 bases at J, with 13 bases between the two ends. Per germline, CDR1 LNHNV and CDR2 YYDKDF (reference sequence). The CDR3 is 15 amino acids. Here the CDR3 reads CATSRGRGGYYEQYF. The CDR3 bases are TGTGCCACCAGCAGAGGGAGGGGAGGCTACTACGAGCAGTACTTC.

This clonotype showed up just once. This rearrangement joins TRBV11-3 to TRBJ2-1; weak D call: TRBD2 (6 bases). The CDR3 has 15 residues. V was pared by 3 bases and J by 3 bases, with 12 bases between. Looked up from germline, CDR1 is SGHNT and CDR2 is YENEEA. This CDR3 reads CASSFRTSFYNEQFF. The CDR3 DNA reads TGTGCCAGCAGCTTTAGAACTAGCTTCTACAATGAGCAGTTCTTC.

This chain links TRBV2 with TRBJ2-5; 12 nucleotides match TRBD2. Trimming at V came to 7 bases and at J to 11 bases, leaving 20 bases not matched to a gene. Germline CDR1 and CDR2: SNHLY and FYNNEI. The CDR3 spans 17 residues. The CDR3 sequence: CASNDLVASGRVNEQYF. CDR3 sequence (DNA): TGTGCCAGCAACGACCTTGTGGCTAGCGGGAGGGTCAATGAGCAGTACTTC.

The rearrangement joins TRBV20-1 to TRBJ2-1; TRBD2 matches 10 bases. This CDR3 has 17 residues. The V segment lost 4 bases and the J segment 8 bases; nucleotides outside the gene matches: 17. CDR1 and CDR2 from the germline V gene are DFQATT and SNEGSKA (reference sequence). CDR3: CSAKEAPRTSGRDEQFF. The CDR3 bases are TGCAGTGCTAAGGAGGCCCCAAGGACTAGCGGACGGGATGAGCAGTTCTTC.

The chain couples TRBV27 to TRBJ2-1; TRBD2 might be the D (7 bases). The CDR3 totals 16 residues. Trimming shortened V by 2 bases and J by 6 bases, and 17 bases separated the two germline ends. Germline assignment: CDR1 MNHEY and CDR2 SMNVEV (reference sequence). The CDR3 DNA reads TGTGCCAGCAGTTTAACGGGGGGCACGGGATTCAATGAGCAGTTCTTC. This translates into CASSLTGGTGFNEQFF.

The CDR3 sequence: CASSSAPGGNEQFF. CDR3 coding DNA: TGTGCCAGCAGTTCCGCCCCAGGTGGAAATGAGCAGTTCTTC. The rearrangement joins TRBV12-3 or TRBV12-4 to TRBJ2-1; no reliable D call. Trimming pared 4 bases from V and 7 bases from J, leaving 14 bases between. The CDR3 is made up of 14 amino acids.

V and J are TRBV7-9 and TRBJ2-7, with TRBD2 matching 9 bases. This CDR3 is built from 14 residues. Trimming took 8 bases from V and 0 from J; bases not matched to a gene: 5. Germline CDR1 is SEHNR and CDR2 is FQNEAQ (reference sequence). CDR3 loop: CASASGVSSYEQYF. The CDR3 bases are TGTGCCAGCGCTAGCGGGGTGAGCTCCTACGAGCAGTACTTC.